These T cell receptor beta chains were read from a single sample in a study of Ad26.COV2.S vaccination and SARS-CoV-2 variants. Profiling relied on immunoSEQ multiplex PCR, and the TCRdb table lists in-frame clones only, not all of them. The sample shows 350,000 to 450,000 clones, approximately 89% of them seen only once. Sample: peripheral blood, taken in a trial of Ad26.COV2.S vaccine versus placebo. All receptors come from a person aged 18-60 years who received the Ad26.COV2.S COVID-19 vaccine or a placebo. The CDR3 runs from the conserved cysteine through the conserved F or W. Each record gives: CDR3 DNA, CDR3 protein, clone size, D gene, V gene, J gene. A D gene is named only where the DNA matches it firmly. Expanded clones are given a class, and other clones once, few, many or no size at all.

TGTGCCAGCAGTTACATACTTGATCAGCCCCAGCATTTT	CASSYILDQPQHF	NA	NA	TRBV6-2/TRBV6-3	TRBJ1-5
TGTGCCAGCAGTTACTCGATGGGGGCGAGGGTGTCACCCCTCCACTTT	CASSYSMGARVSPLHF	once	NA	TRBV6-6	TRBJ1-6
TGTGCCAGCAGTGAAGGGGGCGGGAGACTCTACGAGCAGTACTTC	CASSEGGGRLYEQYF	NA	TRBD2	TRBV6-1	TRBJ2-7
TGTGCCTGGAGTGTAATAGGAGGGCCTGCGTACTTC	CAWSVIGGPAYF	once	NA	TRBV30	TRBJ2-7
TGTGCCAGCAGTCCTCCAGGTAGAACCTACGAGCAGTACTTC	CASSPPGRTYEQYF	NA	NA	TRBV28	TRBJ2-7
TGTGCCAGCAGGCAAAACAGGAACCGGGACCTGTTTTTT	CASRQNRNRDLFF	NA	NA	TRBV2	TRBJ1-4
TGTGCCAGCAGTTTAGGCGGGGGTATATCCTACGAGCAGTACTTC	CASSLGGGISYEQYF	NA	TRBD2	TRBV27	TRBJ2-7
TGCGCCAGCAGCTCACTTAGGACAGGGAGCGAAAAACTGTTTTTT	CASSSLRTGSEKLFF	NA	TRBD1	TRBV4-1	TRBJ1-4
TGTGCCAGCAGTTACTCAGGGCCTGGTGGCTACACCTTC	CASSYSGPGGYTF	NA	NA	TRBV6-2/TRBV6-3	TRBJ1-2
TGTGCCAGCAGCTCCCGGACTAGCGGGAGGAGGGGGGAGCTGTTTTTT	CASSSRTSGRRGELFF	NA	TRBD2	TRBV11-2	TRBJ2-2
TGTGCCAGCAGCTTGAGTCGGGGGGAATCACCCCTCCACTTT	CASSLSRGESPLHF	NA	NA	TRBV11-2	TRBJ1-6
TGCAGTGCTAGAGATGGGGATACGCAGTATTTT	CSARDGDTQYF	NA	NA	TRBV20-1	TRBJ2-3
TGTGCCAGCAGCCCCGCGGGGGGCTTGGCTTTCTTT	CASSPAGGLAFF	NA	NA	TRBV6-5	TRBJ1-1
TGTGCCAGCCCGGGACTAGCGGGAGGGCCGAACTCCTACGAGCAGTACTTC	CASPGLAGGPNSYEQYF	NA	NA	TRBV21-1	TRBJ2-7
TGTGCCAGTAGTATGGCCCATCGGGACACTGAAGCTTTCTTT	CASSMAHRDTEAFF	NA	NA	TRBV19	TRBJ1-1
TGTGCCAGCAGCCGTGGACGGGCATTACGGCAGTTCTTC	CASSRGRALRQFF	NA	NA	TRBV4-2	TRBJ2-1
TGTGCCAGCAGTTTTGACAGGGGACTGTCTAGGGCCTACGAGCAGTACTTC	CASSFDRGLSRAYEQYF	NA	TRBD1	TRBV28	TRBJ2-7
TGTGCCAGCAGCGTAGGTGGACTAGCAGATTACAATGAGCAGTTCTTC	CASSVGGLADYNEQFF	NA	TRBD2	TRBV9	TRBJ2-1
TGTGCCAGCAGCTTTGTGGGGATTGGGGAGACCCAGTACTTC	CASSFVGIGETQYF	NA	NA	TRBV7-9	TRBJ2-5
TGTGCCAGCAGTTTGGCAGGTAGCTCCTACAATGAGCAGTTCTTC	CASSLAGSSYNEQFF	NA	NA	TRBV5-6	TRBJ2-1